This paragraph covers one T cell receptor (beta chain) sequence. Its recognized antigen is unknown. No clone much larger than this one lies a single base away; base qualities are absent. The data are from a study of blood T cell repertoires in COVID-19 (dated by TCRdb to the early 2020s). With regard to the full study: Samples from collaborators originated in the United States, Italy and Spain and spanned both the acute and convalescent phases of COVID-19. The repertoires were made available in a free public database intended to serve as a resource for research on the immune response to SARS-CoV-2. Where available, HLA class I and class II types were obtained from metadata supplied by the sample provider rather than from assay-based typing. The samples were drawn from the first 160 participants of the ongoing ImmuneRACE study and from 1,254 subjects provided by 6 global collaborators. Nearly every sample came with metadata listing a de-identified subject ID, COVID-19 status, age in years and sex. Subjects who had been exposed to COVID-19, were actively infected with it, or had recovered from it provided the deeply sampled blood TCRbeta repertoires that made up the dataset. The material from the prospective study consisted of cDNA or gDNA derived from T cells, B-cell-depleted T cells, or PBMCs.

The immunoSEQ Assay, a bias-controlled multiplex PCR, was used to amplify TCRbeta CDR3 regions from genomic DNA. On the authors' methods: Nucleated cell counts per sample were estimated from amplification of reference gene primers within the assay. Sequence reads were collapsed and filtered to measure the absolute abundance of every unique TCRbeta CDR3 rearrangement. For each sample, productive Simpson clonality was calculated by taking the square root of Simpson's diversity index across productive rearrangements. TCRdb provides this immuneACCESS table in a form limited to in-frame rearrangements. Some clones are lacking; in checked studies, under half of them reflect an unresolved V gene, and why the rest are absent is not known. For V, J and clone size, that table is used; D and trimming come from the DNA. The sample table lists 150,000 or so clones, about 89% of them with a count of one. The ten largest make up roughly 6.6% of the sample.

Whole blood was collected in K2EDTA tubes by collaborating institutions according to the institutions' own protocols. For TCRbeta analysis, collaborators shipped samples as frozen whole blood, isolated PBMCs, or DNA extracted from either of those sample types. What the study reported, not specific to this receptor: The quantity of clinical and demographic metadata differed by source and by participant and was supplied without curation.

The sequenced sample was peripheral blood. The receptor was isolated from a man at least 80 years old with acute or convalescent COVID-19.

The nucleotide sequence is TGTGCCAGCAGCCCCGGGACAGGAACGGCCGGAAACACCATATATTTT. Translated, this is CASSPGTGTAGNTIYF. The chain was built from TRBV7-2 and TRBJ1-3, with 8 middle bases fitting TRBD1. Trimmed from V: 5 bases; trimmed from J: 4 bases; junction bases lacking a gene match: 10. The CDR3 runs 16 residues from the cysteine to the phenylalanine. CDR3 DNA only is kept here, 48 bases in frame from base 1. Via the germline V gene, CDR1 is SGHTA and CDR2 FQGNSA.